The 10 T cell receptor beta chains presented below share a single source sample, sequenced in a study of blood T cell repertoires in COVID-19. Measured with immunoSEQ multiplex PCR; TCRdb has only the in-frame clones, and not every one. The sample carries approximately 330,000 clones, over 80% recorded once. The sequencing sample was made of peripheral blood. These receptors all stem from a man younger than 45 with COVID-19, enrolled during active disease.

The chain joins TRBV6-5 to TRBJ2-1; TRBD2 agrees at 9 bases. The J segment lost 6 bases and the V segment lost 8 bases, leaving 8 bases of the junction unmatched. CDR1 is MNHEY and CDR2 is SVGAGI in the germline V gene. The CDR3 covers 14 residues. For the CDR3, the DNA is TGTGCCAGCGGTAGCGGGGGCTTAGGCAATGAGCAGTTCTTC. This translates into CASGSGGLGNEQFF.

V is TRBV25-1 and J is TRBJ2-5; TRBD1 matches 9 bases. The germline V gene encodes CDR1 MGHDK and CDR2 SYGVNS. This CDR3 has 15 amino acids. Unmatched junction bases numbered 11, after V lost 8 bases and J lost 4 bases. The CDR3 nucleotides read TGTGCCAGCGTCAAGAACAGGGGGCGCGGAGAGACCCAGTACTTC. It codes for CASVKNRGRGETQYF.

The chain recombines TRBV27 with TRBJ1-5, with no clear D. Trimming stripped 1 base from V and 4 bases from J, with 8 bases between. The CDR3 runs 14 residues. Germline values: CDR1 MNHEY, CDR2 SMNVEV (reference sequence). CDR3 in amino acids: CASSLWEGNQPQHF. CDR3 nucleotides: TGTGCCAGCAGTTTATGGGAGGGAAATCAGCCCCAGCATTTT.

The V call is TRBV6-2 or TRBV6-3, the J call TRBJ2-3, with D perhaps TRBD1 (6 bases). The CDR3 extends over 15 amino acids. Germline CDR1 and CDR2: MNHEY and SVGEGT. The V end was cut by 7 bases, the J end by 2 bases, with 16 bases between. The CDR3 coding sequence is TGTGCCAGCACCCCTAGGTGGGGGCTCACAGATACGCAGTATTTT. It encodes CASTPRWGLTDTQYF.

This clone was seen only a few times. The chain recombines TRBV5-5 with TRBJ2-2, with D unclear. Germline loops: CDR1 SGHKS, CDR2 YYEKEE (reference sequence). Trimming removed 2 bases from V and 5 bases from J, with 13 bases in between. There are 15 residues in the CDR3. CDR3 protein: CASSFVTVQTGELFF. The CDR3 DNA reads TGTGCCAGCAGCTTTGTGACTGTACAAACCGGGGAGCTGTTTTTT.

The chain combines TRBV5-6 with TRBJ1-3; 9 positions agree with TRBD1. The CDR3 totals 18 residues. The V gene end was trimmed by 1 base and the J gene end by 0 bases; junction bases not matched to a gene: 8. CDR1 is SGHDT, CDR2 YYEEEE, per germline. CDR3 region: CASSLSGTGYYSGNTIYF. The CDR3 coding sequence is TGTGCCAGCAGCTTGTCAGGGACAGGGTATTACTCTGGAAACACCATATATTTT.

The V gene is TRBV12-3 or TRBV12-4, the J gene TRBJ2-7; no clear D. The length of the CDR3 is 13 residues. The V gene lost 1 base and the J gene lost 2 bases, with 6 bases spanning the gap. CDR3 protein: CASSLELPYEQYF. As DNA, the CDR3 is TGTGCCAGCAGTTTAGAACTCCCCTACGAGCAGTACTTC.

The count of this clone is one. The chain joins TRBV7-2 to TRBJ1-1, with TRBD1 identical over 7 bases. In germline, CDR1 is SGHTA, CDR2 FQGNSA. This CDR3 is built from 14 residues. V lost 5 bases, J lost 2 bases, and 5 bases stayed unmatched. CDR3 nucleotide sequence: TGTGCCAGCAGCAAACAGGGGTTTAACACTGAAGCTTTCTTT. Translating gives CASSKQGFNTEAFF.

As regards this clone: The sample contains more than one DNA sequence encoding this CDR3. The V and J genes are TRBV5-1 and TRBJ1-4; maybe TRBD1 (5 bases). CDR3 size: 14 residues. The germline gives CDR1 SGHRS, CDR2 YFSETQ. Trimming cost V 2 bases and J 3 bases, with 8 bases left between them. The CDR3 loop is CASSLDSSNEKLFF. CDR3 nucleotide sequence: TGCGCCAGCAGCTTAGACAGTTCTAATGAAAAACTGTTTTTT.

This sequence joins TRBV15 and TRBJ2-3; D is uncertain. The CDR3 length is 13 residues. Germline V gene sequence: CDR1 LNHNV, CDR2 YYDKDF (reference sequence). The V end lost 0 bases, the J end lost 5 bases, and 6 bases lay between the germline ends. For the CDR3, the DNA is TGTGCCACCAGCAGAGATCTCGTAGATACGCAGTATTTT. This gives the protein CATSRDLVDTQYF.